The clone carrying this T cell receptor beta chain came up once. The antigen is not known. The data belong to a study of cytomegalovirus exposure and HLA in healthy donors. Study results and caveats: A subsequent analysis found that TCR clusters from the first cohort also tended to co-occur in the 90 to 150 validation repertoires, with approximately 95% of cluster scores above 0. Overall, approximately 150 TCR beta chains were annotated as cytomegalovirus-associated.

The donors belonged to the approximately 130-subject validation cohort, separate from the approximately 700-subject first cohort. Assay: immunoSEQ multiplex PCR; the TCRdb copy retains only in-frame clones and omits some. The data show about 250,000 clones, approximately 84% seen once. V gave up 3 bases and J gave up 1 base, with 15 bases separating them. This CDR3 has 16 residues. Germline CDR1 reads LNHDA; CDR2 reads SQIVND (reference sequence). The chain uses TRBV19 and TRBJ1-1, with D possibly being TRBD1 (5 bases). The receptor was derived from a man aged 18-30 years in good health and CMV-seropositive. The sequenced sample was PBMCs. CDR3 protein: CASSILASTANTEAFF. CDR3 in DNA: TGTGCCAGTAGTATTCTCGCGTCGACAGCGAACACTGAAGCTTTCTTT. Looking up the rest from reference TRBV19 and TRBJ1-1 gives the full variable domain: DGGITQSPKYLFRKEGQNVTLSCEQNLNHDAMYWYRQDPGQGLRLIYYSQIVNDFQKGDIAEGYSVSREKKESFPLTVTSAQKNPTAFYLCASSILASTANTEAFFGQGTRLTVV.